This T cell receptor beta chain originates from a study of blood T cell repertoires in COVID-19. From germline, CDR1 is MNHEY and CDR2 SVGAGI. V dropped 6 bases and J dropped 16 bases, with 28 bases sitting between them. The length of the CDR3 is 15 residues. TCRdb's table, derived via immunoSEQ multiplex PCR, lists solely in-frame clones and lacks some. The sample gives approximately 70,000 clones, 70% to 90% of which show up once; 3.4% is in the top ten. Sample: peripheral blood. The chain recombines TRBV6-5 with TRBJ2-1; possibly TRBD2 for D (6 bases). The sequence came from a woman between 45 and 60 years old with COVID-19, enrolled during active disease. The chain's CDR3 is CASSTRRVADHSGFF. The CDR3 DNA sequence: TGTGCCAGCAGCACCCGGCGGGTAGCGGACCATTCTGGATTCTTC.